This TCR beta chain was retrieved from a study of Ad26.COV2.S vaccination and SARS-CoV-2 variants. Across the study: Donor allocation was to the COV1001 Ad26.COV2.S trial arm. Ad26.COV2.S shots went into the muscle once or twice, 56 days apart.

Sequencing was performed with immunoSEQ multiplex PCR; in TCRdb, only in-frame clones are kept and a portion is missing. This sample has more than 400,000 clones, with around 92% found just once. The study, taken as a whole, reports: Relative to placebo recipients, vaccine recipients exhibited elevated spike-specific TCR breadth.

As to treatment: around 19 received Ad26.COV2.S at low or high dose, single or two shots; several received placebo; per-sample allocation not given. Sampling occurred on day 63 after the first vaccine or placebo injection. The sample came from a Boston adult aged 18-55 years. Concerning this clone itself: Its specificity is not known.

The CDR3 covers 12 residues. Germline CDR1 SGHDT, CDR2 YYEEEE. The ends were cut back, 1 base at V and 1 base at J, with 0 bases in the middle. This clonotype was obtained from a person aged 18-65 years who received the Ad26.COV2.S COVID-19 vaccine or a placebo. The specimen comprised peripheral blood, sampled in a trial of Ad26.COV2.S vaccine versus placebo. This rearrangement joins TRBV5-6 to TRBJ1-5; D gene ambiguous. The CDR3 nucleotides read TGTGCCAGCAGCTTGAGCAATCAGCCCCAGCATTTT. Its translation is CASSLSNQPQHF. Full variable domain (missing parts from reference TRBV5-6 and TRBJ1-5): DAGVTQSPTHLIKTRGQQVTLRCSPKSGHDTVSWYQQALGQGPQFIFQYYEEEERQRGNFPDRFSGHQFPNYSSELNVNALLLGDSALYLCASSLSNQPQHFGDGTRLSIL.